Listed below are T cell receptor beta chains from one sample, sequenced in a study of shared clonotypes between healthy human individuals. The method was immunoSEQ multiplex PCR; TCRdb's version includes in-frame clones alone and lacks a portion of them. Of about 1.5 million clones in the sample, 95% to 99% were seen once. The sequencing input was naive CD4+ T cells sorted from blood. These receptors were collected from a man between 25 and 39 years old in good health. The CDR3 runs from the conserved cysteine through the conserved F or W. A D gene is named only where the DNA matches it firmly. For some rows the clone size is stated as once, few or many, or as a class when expanded; others skip it.

>TRBJ2-3|NA|NA|TRBV28
TGTGCCAGCAGTCGGGGGAGCGGACGGGGGTATTTT
CASSRGSGRGYF
>TRBJ1-2|NA|NA|TRBV15
TGTGCCACCAGCAGAGATATGGGTGGCTACACCTTC
CATSRDMGGYTF
>TRBJ2-7|NA|once|TRBV7-6
TGTGCCAGCAGAAAACAGGGAGGGGTGAACTACGAGCAGTACTTC
CASRKQGGVNYEQYF
>TRBJ2-5|NA|NA|TRBV2
TGTGCCAGCAGTCCCCTGGTGGCGGGTGAGACCCAGTACTTC
CASSPLVAGETQYF
>TRBJ2-7|TRBD2|NA|TRBV28
TGTGCCAGCAGTTTACAGCGGGAGACTGTCGAGCAGTACTTC
CASSLQRETVEQYF
>TRBJ2-3|NA|NA|TRBV4-3
TGCGCCAGCAGCCAAGGAATGGGGAACACAGATACGCAGTATTTT
CASSQGMGNTDTQYF
>TRBJ1-4|TRBD1|NA|TRBV18
TGTGCCAGCTCACCCAGGACAGGAGGTGGTGAAAAACTGTTTTTT
CASSPRTGGGEKLFF
>TRBJ2-3|NA|NA|TRBV5-1
TGCGCCAGCAGCAATCGTGACTACAAAGGAACAGATACGCAGTATTTT
CASSNRDYKGTDTQYF
>TRBJ2-7|TRBD2|NA|TRBV28
TGTGCCAGCAGACTCGGAGCGGGAGCTCTAGAGCAGTACTTC
CASRLGAGALEQYF
>TRBJ1-5|TRBD1|NA|TRBV5-6
TGTGCCAGCAGCTTGGGAGACAGGGTTCAGCCCCAGCATTTT
CASSLGDRVQPQHF
>TRBJ2-7|TRBD1|NA|TRBV5-4
TGTGCCAGCAGCGGTGGACAGGGCCGCTACGAGCAGTACTTC
CASSGGQGRYEQYF
>TRBJ2-7|TRBD2|NA|TRBV6-5
TGTGCCAGCACTCACCGGGACTACACGGGAGAGCAGTACTTC
CASTHRDYTGEQYF
>TRBJ2-5|TRBD1|NA|TRBV7-9
TGTGCCAGCAGCCCGACAGGGGGCACGGAGACCCAGTACTTC
CASSPTGGTETQYF
>TRBJ1-2|NA|NA|TRBV2
TGTGCCAGCAGTGAAGCAAGTTCGAGCTACACCTTC
CASSEASSSYTF
>TRBJ1-3|NA|NA|TRBV2
TGTGCCAGCAGTCCACTCTTCAGCTCTGGAAACACCATATATTTT
CASSPLFSSGNTIYF
>TRBJ2-5|NA|NA|TRBV10-2
TGCGCCAGCAGTGAGTTAGAGACCCAGTACTTC
CASSELETQYF
>TRBJ2-7|NA|NA|TRBV5-1
TGCGCCAGCAGCATTGGTGGGACAACAAACGAGCAGTACTTC
CASSIGGTTNEQYF
>TRBJ2-5|TRBD2|NA|TRBV5-8
TGTGCCAGCAGCGGGGGGGGAGAGACCCAGTACTTC
CASSGGGETQYF
>TRBJ2-3|TRBD2|NA|TRBV6-5
TGTGCCAGCAGTTACGGTAGCGGGAGTGGAGATACGCAGTATTTT
CASSYGSGSGDTQYF
>TRBJ1-2|NA|NA|TRBV7-8
TGTGCCAGCAGTTTAGGACCCCTTGATAGGGACTATGGCTACACCTTC
CASSLGPLDRDYGYTF
>TRBJ2-3|NA|NA|TRBV2
TGTGCCAGCAGCCCCCAGGCCACCGGGGGTACGCAGTATTTT
CASSPQATGGTQYF
>TRBJ2-3|TRBD2|NA|TRBV7-6
TGTGCCAGCAGCATTAGCGGGAGGGTTGGAGATACGCAGTATTTT
CASSISGRVGDTQYF
>TRBJ2-7|NA|once|TRBV25-1
TGTGCCAGTGAAACAAGGATTACTTGGGAGCAGTACTTC
CASETRITWEQYF
>TRBJ1-3|NA|NA|TRBV18
TGTGCCAGCTCACCAGAGACAGGAAGGGGCACCATATATTTT
CASSPETGRGTIYF
>TRBJ2-7|TRBD2|NA|TRBV11-2
TGTGCCAGCAGCCGTCCCAGCGGAGCGGGAGTCTCCGAGCAGTACTTC
CASSRPSGAGVSEQYF
>TRBJ2-3|NA|NA|TRBV7-3
TGTGCCAGCAGCTTAGCGGGGGCGGCAGATACGCAGTATTTT
CASSLAGAADTQYF
>TRBJ2-7|TRBD1|NA|TRBV28
TGTGCCAGCAACCCGGGACAGGGCTACGAGCAGTACTTC
CASNPGQGYEQYF
>TRBJ1-5|TRBD1|NA|TRBV2
TGTGCCAGCAATACAGGGGGTAATAGCAATCAGCCCCAGCATTTT
CASNTGGNSNQPQHF
>TRBJ2-3|NA|NA|TRBV7-8
TGTGCCAGCAGCTCTCGAGCGGGCTCAAACCTATTTAAGGTCTTTTTT
CASSSRAGSNLFKVFF
>TRBJ2-7|TRBD1|NA|TRBV29-1
TGCAGCGCCTCGGGAACAGGGGTAGACGAGCAGTACTTC
CSASGTGVDEQYF
>TRBJ1-2|TRBD1|NA|TRBV25-1
TGTGCCAGCAGTGCGACCGGGACAGCTAATGGCTACACCTTC
CASSATGTANGYTF
>TRBJ1-2|NA|NA|TRBV30
TGTGCCTGGAGTGCCCCAGGGGTCATGGGCTATGGCTACACCTTC
CAWSAPGVMGYGYTF
>TRBJ1-5|NA|NA|TRBV7-6
TGTGCCAGCAGCCTCCGGTCGAATAGCAATCAGCCCCAGCATTTT
CASSLRSNSNQPQHF
>TRBJ2-1|TRBD2|NA|TRBV19
TGTGCCAGTAGTATCGGACTAGCTCACAATGAGCAGTTCTTC
CASSIGLAHNEQFF
>TRBJ2-7|NA|NA|TRBV18
TGTGCCAGCTCACCGCCGGGGGTCGAGCAGTACTTC
CASSPPGVEQYF
>TRBJ2-1|NA|NA|TRBV9
TGTGCCAGCAGCCAACGACAAAACCCCAATGAGCAGTTCTTC
CASSQRQNPNEQFF
>TRBJ2-6|TRBD1|NA|TRBV4-2
TGTGCCAGCAGCTTTCCGGGACAGTCCAACGTCCTGACTTTC
CASSFPGQSNVLTF
>TRBJ2-7|NA|NA|TRBV11-2
TGTGCCAGCAGCTTAGACCCAGATTTACACTACGAGCAGTACTTC
CASSLDPDLHYEQYF
>TRBJ1-2|TRBD1|NA|TRBV7-2
TGTGCCAGCAGCTATCCTGCAGGGGGCGTCTATGGCTACACCTTC
CASSYPAGGVYGYTF
>TRBJ2-1|TRBD2|NA|TRBV28
TGTGCCAGCAGTTTACCTAGCGGGAATTACAATGAGCAGTTCTTC
CASSLPSGNYNEQFF
>TRBJ2-5|NA|NA|TRBV5-1
TGCGCCAGCAGCTTCGACAATAACGCGGAGACCCAGTACTTC
CASSFDNNAETQYF
>TRBJ2-5|TRBD2|NA|TRBV7-6
TGTGCCAGCAGGGCGGGACTAGCTGAGACCCAGTACTTC
CASRAGLAETQYF
>TRBJ2-1|TRBD2|NA|TRBV5-1
TGCGCCAGCAGCTTTGGACTAGCGGGGGACAATGAGCAGTTCTTC
CASSFGLAGDNEQFF
>TRBJ2-1|TRBD1|NA|TRBV5-1
TGCGCCAGCACCAGACAGGGGGAGTACAATGAGCAGTTCTTC
CASTRQGEYNEQFF
>TRBJ1-4|NA|NA|TRBV7-9
TGTGCCAGCAGCTTTCCCTCGGGGGAAAAACTGTTTTTT
CASSFPSGEKLFF
>TRBJ1-4|NA|NA|TRBV9
TGTGCCAGCAGCGTAAAGGACTCAACTAATGAAAAACTGTTTTTT
CASSVKDSTNEKLFF
>TRBJ2-7|NA|NA|TRBV7-9
TGTGCCAGCAGCTTAGCGGTCTATTCCTACGAGCAGTACTTC
CASSLAVYSYEQYF
>TRBJ2-2|TRBD2|NA|TRBV27
TGTGCCAGCAGTTTATATGGACTAGCGTCGGGGGAGCTGTTTTTT
CASSLYGLASGELFF
>TRBJ1-2|TRBD1|NA|TRBV28
TGTGCCAGCAGGATCTCCGGACAGGGTTATGGCTACACCTTC
CASRISGQGYGYTF
>TRBJ1-2|NA|NA|TRBV28
TGTGCCAGCAGAGGACAGACGAACTATGGCTACACCTTC
CASRGQTNYGYTF
>TRBJ2-7|TRBD1|NA|TRBV19
TGTGCCAGTACCCCAGGGGGCTCCTACGAGCAGTACTTC
CASTPGGSYEQYF
>TRBJ2-7|TRBD1|NA|TRBV7-8
TGTGCCAGCAGCCTCGGGACAGGGGGCCGCTCCTACGAGCAGTACTTC
CASSLGTGGRSYEQYF
>TRBJ2-5|NA|NA|TRBV7-2
TGTGCCAGCAGCTTAGCGCAGAAGACCCAGTACTTC
CASSLAQKTQYF
>TRBJ1-4|NA|NA|TRBV14
TGTGCCAGCAGCCAAGATCGGCCAGGGGAAAAACTGTTTTTT
CASSQDRPGEKLFF
>TRBJ2-1|NA|NA|TRBV19
TGTGCCAGTAGTAGAGAGTGGGGAGATGAGCAGTTCTTC
CASSREWGDEQFF
>TRBJ2-5|NA|NA|TRBV5-1
TGCGCCAGCAGCTTGGGGCCCGAAGAGACCCAGTACTTC
CASSLGPEETQYF
>TRBJ1-1|NA|NA|TRBV18
TGTGCCAGCTCACCGAAAGCGAACACTGAAGCTTTCTTT
CASSPKANTEAFF
>TRBJ2-7|TRBD2|NA|TRBV15
TGTGCCACCAGCAGAGATCGGAGCGGGAACTCCTACGAGCAGTACTTC
CATSRDRSGNSYEQYF
>TRBJ2-7|NA|NA|TRBV5-1
TGCGCCAGCAGCTTGGTGGTCCTCGGGGGACCCTTGTCCTACGAGCAGTACTTC
CASSLVVLGGPLSYEQYF
>TRBJ1-2|NA|NA|TRBV5-4
TGTGCCAGCAGCTTGGGTGGGGCCCCTAACTATGGCTACACCTTC
CASSLGGAPNYGYTF